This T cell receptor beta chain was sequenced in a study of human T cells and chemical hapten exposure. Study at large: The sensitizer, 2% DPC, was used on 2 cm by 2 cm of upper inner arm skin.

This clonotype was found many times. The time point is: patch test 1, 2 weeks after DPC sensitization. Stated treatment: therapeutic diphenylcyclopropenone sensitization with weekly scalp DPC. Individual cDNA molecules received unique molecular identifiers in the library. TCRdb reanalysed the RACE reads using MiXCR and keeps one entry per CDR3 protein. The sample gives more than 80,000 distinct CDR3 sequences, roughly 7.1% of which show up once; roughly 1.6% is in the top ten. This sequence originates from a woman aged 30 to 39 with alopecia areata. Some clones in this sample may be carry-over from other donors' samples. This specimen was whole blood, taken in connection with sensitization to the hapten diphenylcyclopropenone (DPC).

This chain's CDR3 is CSARDPLGLGGNQPQHF. CDR3 sequence (DNA): TGCAGTGCTAGAGATCCATTGGGCCTGGGGGGCAATCAGCCCCAGCATTTT. The gene calls are TRBV20-1 and TRBJ1-5; D is possibly TRBD1 (5 bases). The germline V gene encodes CDR1 DFQATT and CDR2 SNEGSKA (reference sequence). This CDR3 has 17 residues. Trimming pared 0 bases from V and 2 bases from J, leaving 17 bases between.